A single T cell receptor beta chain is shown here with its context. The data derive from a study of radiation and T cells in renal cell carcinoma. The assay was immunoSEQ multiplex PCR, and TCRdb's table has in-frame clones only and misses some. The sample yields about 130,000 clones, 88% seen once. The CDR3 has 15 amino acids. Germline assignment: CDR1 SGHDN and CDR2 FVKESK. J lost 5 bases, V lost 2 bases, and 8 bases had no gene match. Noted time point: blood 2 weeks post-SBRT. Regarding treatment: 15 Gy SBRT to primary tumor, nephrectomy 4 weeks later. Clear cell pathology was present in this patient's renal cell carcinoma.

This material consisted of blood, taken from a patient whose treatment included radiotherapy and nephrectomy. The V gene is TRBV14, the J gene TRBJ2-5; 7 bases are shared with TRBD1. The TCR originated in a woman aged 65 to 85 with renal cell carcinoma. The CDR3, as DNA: TGTGCCAGCAGCCAACCAATTGGCAGGGGGGAGACCCAGTACTTC. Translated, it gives CASSQPIGRGETQYF.